Included here is one TCR beta chain sequence, with context. Antigen unknown. This specimen belongs to a study of shared clonotypes between healthy human individuals. Study results and caveats: Naive CD4 clonotypes overlapped across a few donors at around 4.7%.

The junction had 9 bases not matched to a gene; V was cut back by 3 bases and J by 7 bases. The germline CDR1 and CDR2 sequences are SGHRS and YFSETQ. The CDR3 covers 15 residues. Deep was the level at which the assay was run. TCRdb's copy holds only in-frame clones and misses some; the assay was immunoSEQ multiplex PCR. The sample has approximately 1,500,000 clones, 98% seen once. The V call is TRBV5-1, the J call TRBJ2-1, with 8 bases fitting TRBD2. The clonotype was recovered from a man aged 30 to 45 in good health. The specimen was naive CD4+ T cells sorted from blood. Subset noted: CD45RA+ positively selected. CDR3 loop: CASSSLAGIVNEQFF. The CDR3 DNA reads as TGCGCCAGCAGCTCCTTAGCGGGAATTGTTAATGAGCAGTTCTTC.